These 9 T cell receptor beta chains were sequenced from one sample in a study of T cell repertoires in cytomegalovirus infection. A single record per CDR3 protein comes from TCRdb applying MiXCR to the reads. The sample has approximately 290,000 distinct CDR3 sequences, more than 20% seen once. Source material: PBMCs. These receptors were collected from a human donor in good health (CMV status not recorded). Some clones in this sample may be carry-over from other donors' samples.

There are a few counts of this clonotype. The CDR3 DNA follows: TGCGCCAGCAGTGAGTTGAGCGAGACCCAGTACTTC. It codes for CASSELSETQYF. The chain employs TRBV10-2 and TRBJ2-5, with D uncertain. The germline V gene has CDR1 WSHSY and CDR2 SAAADI. The CDR3 is 12 amino acids. V lost 1 base and J lost 5, with 5 bases in between.

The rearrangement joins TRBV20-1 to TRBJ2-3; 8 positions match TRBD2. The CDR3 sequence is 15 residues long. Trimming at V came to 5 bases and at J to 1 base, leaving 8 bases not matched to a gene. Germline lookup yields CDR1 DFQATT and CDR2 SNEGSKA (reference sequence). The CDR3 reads CSAEAGAGGTDTQYF. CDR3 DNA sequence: TGCAGTGCTGAGGCGGGAGCGGGGGGCACAGATACGCAGTATTTT.

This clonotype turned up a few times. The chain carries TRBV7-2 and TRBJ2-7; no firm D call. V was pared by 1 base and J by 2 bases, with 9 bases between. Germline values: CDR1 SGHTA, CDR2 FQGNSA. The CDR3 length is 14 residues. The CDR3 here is CASSLVTVPYEQYF. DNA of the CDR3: TGTGCCAGCAGCTTAGTTACGGTTCCCTACGAGCAGTACTTC.

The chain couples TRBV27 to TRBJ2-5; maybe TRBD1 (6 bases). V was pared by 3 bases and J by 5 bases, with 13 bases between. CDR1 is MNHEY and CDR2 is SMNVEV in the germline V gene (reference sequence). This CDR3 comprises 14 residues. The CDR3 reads CASSFQARGETQYF. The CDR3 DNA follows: TGTGCCAGCAGTTTCCAAGCGAGGGGGGAGACCCAGTACTTC.

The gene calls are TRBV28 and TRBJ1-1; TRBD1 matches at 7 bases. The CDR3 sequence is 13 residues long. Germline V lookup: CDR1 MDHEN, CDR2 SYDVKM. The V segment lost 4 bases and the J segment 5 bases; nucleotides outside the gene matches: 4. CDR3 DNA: TGTGCCAGCAGTTCGACGACAGGGACTGAAGCTTTCTTT. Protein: CASSSTTGTEAFF.

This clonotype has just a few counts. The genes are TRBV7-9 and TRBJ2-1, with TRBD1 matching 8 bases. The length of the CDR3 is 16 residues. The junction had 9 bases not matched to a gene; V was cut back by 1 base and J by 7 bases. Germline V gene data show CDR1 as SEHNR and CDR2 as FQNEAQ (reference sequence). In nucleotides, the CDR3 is TGTGCCAGCAGCTTAGGGGCAGGGGGCTCTGGGAATGAGCAGTTCTTC. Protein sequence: CASSLGAGGSGNEQFF.

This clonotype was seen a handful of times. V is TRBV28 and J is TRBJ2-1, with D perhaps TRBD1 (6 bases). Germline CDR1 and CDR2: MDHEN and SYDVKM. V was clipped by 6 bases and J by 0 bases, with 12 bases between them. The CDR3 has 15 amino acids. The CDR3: CASRTQDSSYNEQFF. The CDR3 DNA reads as TGTGCCAGCAGGACCCAGGACAGCTCCTACAATGAGCAGTTCTTC.

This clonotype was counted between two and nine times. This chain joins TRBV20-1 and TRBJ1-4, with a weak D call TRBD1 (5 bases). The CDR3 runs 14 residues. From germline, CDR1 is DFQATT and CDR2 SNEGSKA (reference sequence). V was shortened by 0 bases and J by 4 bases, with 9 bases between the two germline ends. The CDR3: CSARDQGLNEKLFF. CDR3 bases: TGCAGTGCTAGAGATCAGGGCCTTAATGAAAAACTGTTTTTT.

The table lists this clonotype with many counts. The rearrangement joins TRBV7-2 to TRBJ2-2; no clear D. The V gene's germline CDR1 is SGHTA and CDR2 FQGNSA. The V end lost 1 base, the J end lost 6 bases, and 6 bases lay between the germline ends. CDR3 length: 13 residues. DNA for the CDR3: TGTGCCAGCAGCTTAGTCGTCTCCGGGGAGCTGTTTTTT. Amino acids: CASSLVVSGELFF.